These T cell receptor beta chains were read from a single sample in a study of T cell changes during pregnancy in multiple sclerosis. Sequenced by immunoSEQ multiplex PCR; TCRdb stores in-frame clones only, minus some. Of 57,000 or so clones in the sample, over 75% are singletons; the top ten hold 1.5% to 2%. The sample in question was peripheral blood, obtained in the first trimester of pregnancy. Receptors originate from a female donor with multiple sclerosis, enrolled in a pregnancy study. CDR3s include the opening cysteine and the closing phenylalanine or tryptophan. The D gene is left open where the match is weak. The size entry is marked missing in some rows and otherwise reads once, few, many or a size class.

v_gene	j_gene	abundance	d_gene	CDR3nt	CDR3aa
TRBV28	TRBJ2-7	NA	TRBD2	TGTGCCAGCCGTTTATCGATCCGGGGGGTTCCCTACGAGCAGTACTTC	CASRLSIRGVPYEQYF
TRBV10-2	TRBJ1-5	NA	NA	TGCGCCAGCTTAGAACTGGGGGGGCTTGGCAATCAGCCCCAGCATTTT	CASLELGGLGNQPQHF
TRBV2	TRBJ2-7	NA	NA	TGTGCCAGCAGGGTAGAGCAGGGGCTGGGCGAGCAGTACTTC	CASRVEQGLGEQYF
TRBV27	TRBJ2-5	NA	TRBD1	TGTGCCAGCAGTCAGACAGGGTCCCAAGAGACCCAGTACTTC	CASSQTGSQETQYF
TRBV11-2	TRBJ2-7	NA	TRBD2	TGTGCCAGCAGCAAGACTAGCGCTACCTACGAGCAGTACTTC	CASSKTSATYEQYF
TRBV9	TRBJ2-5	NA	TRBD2	TGTGCCAGCAGTTCTCTAGCGGGTACCCAAGAGACCCAGTACTTC	CASSSLAGTQETQYF
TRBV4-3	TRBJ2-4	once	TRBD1	TGCGCCAGCAGCCAAACCTCCGGGACAGCACTCAACTTC	CASSQTSGTALNF
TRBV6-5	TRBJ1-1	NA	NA	TGTGCCATCAGAGGTGGGGAGGGGACTGAAGCTTTCTTT	CAIRGGEGTEAFF
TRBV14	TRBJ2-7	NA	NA	TGTGCCAGCAGCCTGTCAGGTTACGAGCAGTACTTC	CASSLSGYEQYF
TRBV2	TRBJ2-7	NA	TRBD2	TGTGCCAGCACCCCTCTAGCGGGTCCCGGGGAGCAGTACTTC	CASTPLAGPGEQYF
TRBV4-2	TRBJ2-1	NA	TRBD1	TGTGCCAGCAGCCAGCCTGGGACAGGGCCATACAATGAGCAGTTCTTC	CASSQPGTGPYNEQFF
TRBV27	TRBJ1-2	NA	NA	TGTGCCAGCACGGTCTCCGGGGGGGGCTATGGCTACACCTTC	CASTVSGGGYGYTF
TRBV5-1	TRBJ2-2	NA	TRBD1	TGCGCCAGCAAGCCCGGGACAGGGCGCGGGGAGCTGTTTTTT	CASKPGTGRGELFF